These 15 T cell receptor beta chains came from one sample sequenced in a study of tumor T cells in aggressive B-cell lymphoma. Sequenced by immunoSEQ multiplex PCR; TCRdb stores in-frame clones only, minus some. The sample includes approximately 5,200 clones, around 94% of them seen just once. Sample: tumor tissue. The source is an adult with diffuse large B cell lymphoma.

V gene TRBV5-6 combines with J gene TRBJ2-5; 7 positions match TRBD2. The tail of the sequence fits TRBJ2-7 better, so the J call may be wrong. The CDR3 covers 16 residues. Germline V gene data show CDR1 as SGHDT and CDR2 as YYEEEE. The CDR3 DNA reads as TGTGCCAGCAGCTTGGTTTGGCGGGGGAAGAAATACGAGCAGTACTTC. Translation: CASSLVWRGKKYEQYF.

The genes are TRBV2 and TRBJ1-5; 9 nucleotides match TRBD1. The ends lost 1 base at V and 6 bases at J; junction bases unmatched: 13. The CDR3 contains 18 residues. Germline CDR1 is SNHLY and CDR2 is FYNNEI. The CDR3, as DNA: TGTGCCAGCAGTGAAGAATTGGGAGGGACAGGGAGGGGTCAGCCCCAGCATTTT. It translates to CASSEELGGTGRGQPQHF.

This chain links TRBV10-1 with TRBJ2-7; D ambiguous. The CDR3 covers 15 residues. CDR1 and CDR2 from the germline V gene are WNHNN and SYGVQD (reference sequence). The V end was cut by 7 bases, the J end by 0 bases, with 16 bases between. CDR3 region: CASIDTTPNSYEQYF. In DNA form, the CDR3 reads TGCGCCAGCATCGACACGACACCTAACTCCTACGAGCAGTACTTC.

The chain has TRBV11-2 and TRBJ2-7, with 9 bases lining up with TRBD1. V was clipped by 3 bases and J by 2 bases; unmatched bases: 5. From germline, CDR1 is SGHAT and CDR2 FQNNGV. The CDR3 consists of 15 residues. The CDR3 is CASSFPGQGAYEQYF. The CDR3 region has the DNA TGTGCCAGCAGCTTTCCGGGACAGGGAGCCTACGAGCAGTACTTC. The whole variable domain, filled in from reference TRBV11-2 and TRBJ2-7, reads EAGVAQSPRYKIIEKRQSVAFWCNPISGHATLYWYQQILGQGPKLLIQFQNNGVVDDSQLPKDRFSAERLKGVDSTLKIQPAKLEDSAVYLCASSFPGQGAYEQYFGPGTRLTVT.

J is TRBJ2-1 and V is TRBV28, with 14 bases lining up with TRBD2. The CDR3 is 17 residues long. The V gene's germline CDR1 is MDHEN and CDR2 SYDVKM. The V gene end was trimmed by 7 bases and the J gene end by 7 bases; junction bases not matched to a gene: 12. CDR3: CASNLSPGLAGVNEQFF. The CDR3 DNA follows: TGTGCCAGCAACCTGTCGCCGGGACTAGCGGGAGTTAATGAGCAGTTCTTC.

The rearrangement links TRBV7-2 to TRBJ1-5; 9 nucleotides match TRBD1. V lost 5 bases, J lost 4 bases, and 6 bases stayed unmatched. Germline CDR1 and CDR2: SGHTA and FQGNSA. There are 15 residues in the CDR3. CDR3 nucleotides: TGTGCCAGCAGCACCGGACAGGGGTTAAATCAGCCCCAGCATTTT. This encodes CASSTGQGLNQPQHF.

This chain connects TRBV18 to TRBJ2-7; TRBD1 matches 10 bases. The V and J ends lost 4 bases and 3 bases, in that order; junction bases with no gene match: 9. In germline, CDR1 is KGHSH, CDR2 LQKENI. CDR3 length equals 16 residues. The CDR3 loop is CASSQGTGAKRYEQYF. The CDR3 nucleotides are TGTGCCAGCTCACAGGGGACAGGGGCTAAGCGCTACGAGCAGTACTTC.

The V and J genes are TRBV5-1 and TRBJ2-5; 7 nucleotides line up with TRBD2. This CDR3 is built from 14 residues. V lost 2 bases to trimming and J lost 4 bases; unmatched junction nucleotides: 5. CDR1 is SGHRS, CDR2 YFSETQ, per germline. CDR3 in amino acids: CASSFVWGGETQYF. CDR3 DNA sequence: TGCGCCAGCAGCTTCGTTTGGGGGGGAGAGACCCAGTACTTC.

This chain connects TRBV7-3 to TRBJ2-5; 7 positions match TRBD2. CDR1 is SGHTA, CDR2 FQGTGA, per germline. CDR3 size: 15 residues. V gave up 1 base and J gave up 1 base; unmatched junction bases: 3. The CDR3 here is CASSLRSSGQETQYF. The DNA of the CDR3 is TGTGCCAGCAGCTTAAGGTCTAGCGGCCAAGAGACCCAGTACTTC.

The V and J genes are TRBV5-1 and TRBJ2-3; D is perhaps TRBD2 (6 bases). Germline CDR1 reads SGHRS; CDR2 reads YFSETQ. The CDR3 has 12 residues. Trimming shortened V by 4 bases and J by 8 bases, and 11 bases separated the two germline ends. The CDR3 bases are TGCGCCAGCAGCGCGGGACTGACTACGCAGTATTTT. This sequence encodes CASSAGLTTQYF.

The rearrangement uses TRBV11-3 and TRBJ2-7; 13 bases line up with TRBD2. The J segment lost 7 bases and the V segment lost 5 bases, leaving 11 bases of the junction unmatched. The CDR3 extends over 16 amino acids. CDR1 is SGHNT, CDR2 YENEEA, per germline. CDR3 residues: CASSPPGLAGEGEQYF. As DNA, the CDR3 is TGTGCCAGCAGCCCTCCCGGACTAGCGGGGGAAGGTGAGCAGTACTTC.

CDR3 region: CASSFGLAGGTYEQYF. CDR3 DNA sequence: TGTGCCAGCAGTTTCGGACTAGCGGGGGGTACTTACGAGCAGTACTTC. The chain combines TRBV4-2 with TRBJ2-7; TRBD2 aligns across 14 bases. V was clipped by 6 bases and J by 4 bases; unmatched bases: 8. Germline assignment: CDR1 LGHNA and CDR2 YNFKEQ. The CDR3 runs to 16 residues.

The chain has TRBV6-6 and TRBJ2-2; D is unresolved. The ends were cut back, 2 bases at V and 2 bases at J, with 9 bases in the middle. The CDR3 is 15 residues long. CDR1 and CDR2 from the germline V gene are MNHNY and SVGAGI (reference sequence). CDR3 coding DNA: TGTGCCAGCAGTTACGGTTGGCTTAACACCGGGGAGCTGTTTTTT. Amino acids: CASSYGWLNTGELFF.

The V and J genes are TRBV11-1 and TRBJ2-7; 7 nucleotides agree with TRBD2. With V trimmed by 4 bases and J by 3 bases, 12 bases remained unmatched. The CDR3 consists of 16 residues. Germline CDR1 is SGHAT and CDR2 is FQDESV (reference sequence). CDR3 coding DNA: TGTGCCAGCAGCTACGGGGGGAGGAGAGCGAACTACGAGCAGTACTTC. This codes for CASSYGGRRANYEQYF.

The rearrangement uses TRBV9 and TRBJ2-2; a weak D match, TRBD1 (5 bases). Trimming stripped 0 bases from V and 4 bases from J, with 13 bases between. The CDR3 is 16 residues long. Germline V gene sequence: CDR1 SGDLS, CDR2 YYNGEE. In nucleotides, the CDR3 is TGTGCCAGCAGCGTAGTTGACAGACCTAGCACCGGGGAGCTGTTTTTT. It encodes CASSVVDRPSTGELFF.